Each of the 14 T cell receptor beta chains below was sequenced from the same sample in a study of T cells in Graves' hyperthyroidism and ophthalmopathy. The CDR3 regions of TCR beta were amplified from RNA transcripts. HTBI primers drove first-round RT-PCR of the TCR CDR3. TCRdb independently ran MiXCR on the multiplex PCR reads; one entry per CDR3 protein. The table records around 260,000 distinct CDR3 sequences, about 25% of them present only once. The sequencing sample was made of blood. These receptors all stem from a man aged 35 to 55 with Graves' hyperthyroidism that later progressed to Graves' ophthalmopathy.

The sample holds many counts of this clonotype. The rearrangement joins TRBV7-9 to TRBJ1-2, with D maybe TRBD1 (6 bases). CDR1 and CDR2 from the germline V gene are SEHNR and FQNEAQ (reference sequence). The V end was cut by 2 bases, the J end by 6 bases, with 13 bases between. The CDR3 has 14 amino acids. Here the CDR3 DNA reads TGTGCCAGCAGCTTACAGGGAGAGGGGGATGGCTACACCTTC. Its translation: CASSLQGEGDGYTF. Combining the CDR3 with reference TRBV7-9 and TRBJ1-2 gives the whole variable domain DTGVSQNPRHKITKRGQNVTFRCDPISEHNRLYWYRQTLGQGPEFLTYFQNEAQLEKSRLLSDRFSAERPKGSFSTLEIQRTEQGDSAMYLCASSLQGEGDGYTFGSGTRLTVV.

The V call is TRBV20-1, the J call TRBJ1-1; weak D call: TRBD1 (5 bases). V dropped 1 base and J dropped 6 bases, with 18 bases sitting between them. The CDR3 sequence is 15 residues long. Germline CDR1 and CDR2: DFQATT and SNEGSKA (reference sequence). CDR3 protein: CSARGTRGEDPEAFF. The CDR3, as DNA: TGCAGTGCTAGAGGGACAAGGGGTGAGGATCCTGAAGCTTTCTTT.

This clonotype was recorded at least ten times. The chain uses TRBV19 and TRBJ2-2, with a weak D call TRBD2 (6 bases). V was pared by 6 bases and J by 1 base, with 18 bases between. Germline V CDR1 and CDR2: LNHDA, SQIVND (reference sequence). This CDR3 has 17 residues. The CDR3: CASRSPAGRGNTGELFF. CDR3 bases: TGTGCCAGTAGATCGCCCGCGGGGAGAGGGAACACCGGGGAGCTGTTTTTT.

This clonotype was counted ten times or more. This sequence joins TRBV2 and TRBJ1-5, with TRBD1 matching over 7 bases. V lost 4 bases, J lost 3 bases, and 6 bases stayed unmatched. The CDR3 spans 15 residues. Germline V lookup: CDR1 SNHLY, CDR2 FYNNEI. This CDR3 is CASSGQGGHNQPQHF. The CDR3 DNA reads TGTGCCAGCAGTGGACAGGGAGGCCACAATCAGCCCCAGCATTTT.

The chain has TRBV12-3 or TRBV12-4 and TRBJ1-1; no definite D call. This CDR3 spans 13 amino acids. The V and J ends lost 8 bases and 4 bases respectively, with 14 bases between them. The CDR3 region has the DNA TGTGCCAGCTCTCGAATGGGAAGCACTGAAGCTTTCTTT. Protein product: CASSRMGSTEAFF.

This clonotype was counted only a few times. The rearrangement joins TRBV4-1 to TRBJ2-7; the D call may be TRBD1 or TRBD2 (7 bases each). CDR1 is MGHRA, CDR2 YSYEKL, per germline. V was clipped by 0 bases and J by 3 bases, with 21 bases between them. The CDR3 consists of 18 residues. CDR3 coding DNA: TGCGCCAGCAGCCAAGAGAAGGTTCAGGGGGGGAGAATCTACGAGCAGTACTTC. This codes for CASSQEKVQGGRIYEQYF.

In its sample, this clonotype was seen many times. V is TRBV20-1 and J is TRBJ2-3, with 10 bases fitting TRBD2. Losses at the gene ends were 3 bases for V and 4 bases for J; bases not matched to a gene: 4. From germline, CDR1 is DFQATT and CDR2 SNEGSKA (reference sequence). CDR3 size: 14 residues. DNA for the CDR3: TGCAGTGCTAGCTCTAGCGGGAGCCCAGATACGCAGTATTTT. This translates into CSASSSGSPDTQYF.

This clonotype was recorded many times. The chain links TRBV6-5 to TRBJ2-2; D ambiguous. Germline V gene data show CDR1 as MNHEY and CDR2 as SVGAGI. The CDR3 contains 11 residues. The V end lost 2 bases, the J end lost 6 bases, and 1 base lay between the germline ends. In DNA form, the CDR3 reads TGTGCCAGCAGTTACCCCGGGGAGCTGTTTTTT. Translating it yields CASSYPGELFF.

The table lists this clonotype with many counts. The rearrangement links TRBV4-1 to TRBJ1-1, with D maybe TRBD1 (6 bases). Germline lookup yields CDR1 MGHRA and CDR2 YSYEKL. CDR3 length: 17 residues. The ends were cut back, 0 bases at V and 0 bases at J, with 14 bases in the middle. This CDR3 reads CASSQDVSRTVNTEAFF. In DNA form, the CDR3 reads TGCGCCAGCAGCCAAGATGTCTCAAGGACAGTGAACACTGAAGCTTTCTTT.

The V call is TRBV6-2 or TRBV6-3, the J call TRBJ1-1; D is unclear. The CDR3 runs to 12 residues. Germline V CDR1 and CDR2: MNHEY, SVGEGT. The CDR3 bases are TGTGCTAGCGAGGAGGGGAACACTGAAGCTTTCTTT. It is translated as CASEEGNTEAFF.

V gene TRBV12-3 or TRBV12-4 combines with J gene TRBJ1-1, with 9 bases lining up with TRBD1. The CDR3 is 15 amino acids. The V segment lost 6 bases and the J segment 0 bases; nucleotides outside the gene matches: 5. The CDR3 sequence: CASRGQGGMNTEAFF. In DNA, the CDR3 is TGTGCCAGCAGGGGACAGGGCGGCATGAACACTGAAGCTTTCTTT.

This clonotype was found many times. V gene TRBV2 combines with J gene TRBJ2-7, with 7 bases that match TRBD2. The length of the CDR3 is 16 residues. CDR1 and CDR2 (germline): SNHLY, FYNNEI. After removal of 3 bases from V and 2 bases from J, the junction contained 10 bases not matched to a gene. In DNA, the CDR3 is TGTGCCAGCAGTGACCCCTTGCGGGGGTCCGCCTACGAGCAGTACTTC. Amino acid sequence: CASSDPLRGSAYEQYF.

The J gene is TRBJ1-1, the V gene TRBV6-1, with D uncertain. The CDR3 has 12 amino acids. V dropped 6 bases and J dropped 1 base, with 6 bases sitting between them. Germline V gene data show CDR1 as MNHNS and CDR2 as SASEGT. The CDR3 DNA sequence: TGTGCCAGCAGAAAACGGAACACTGAAGCTTTCTTT. Its translation: CASRKRNTEAFF.

This clonotype was counted ten times or more. The junction differs from germline at one of its ends, possibly a read error. The gene calls are TRBV28 and TRBJ2-7; TRBD1 matches 7 bases. This CDR3 region has 14 residues. Germline lookup yields CDR1 MDHEN and CDR2 SYDVKM. The CDR3, as DNA: TGCGCCAGCAGTTTAGCGACAGGGTCCTACGAGCAGTACTTC. It yields the protein CASSLATGSYEQYF.